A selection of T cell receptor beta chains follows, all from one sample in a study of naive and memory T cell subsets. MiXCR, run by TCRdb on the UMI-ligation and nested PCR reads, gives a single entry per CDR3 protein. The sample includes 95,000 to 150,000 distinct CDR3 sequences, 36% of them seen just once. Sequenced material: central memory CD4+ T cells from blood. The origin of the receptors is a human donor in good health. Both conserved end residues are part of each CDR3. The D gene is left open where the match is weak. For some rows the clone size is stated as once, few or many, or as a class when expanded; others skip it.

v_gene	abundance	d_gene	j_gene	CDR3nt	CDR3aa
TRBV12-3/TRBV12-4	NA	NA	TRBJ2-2	TGTGCCAGCATTCAACTGACGAACACCGGGGAGCTGTTTTTT	CASIQLTNTGELFF
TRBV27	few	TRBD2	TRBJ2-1	TGTGCCAGCAGTTTAGTAGCGGGAGGTTTTAATGAGCAGTTCTTC	CASSLVAGGFNEQFF
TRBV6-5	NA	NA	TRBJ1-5	TGTGCCAGCAGAAGTCATAGCAATCAGCCCCAGCATTTT	CASRSHSNQPQHF
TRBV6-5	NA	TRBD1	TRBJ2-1	TGTGCCAGCAGTATTTCCGGGACAGGGCGTTACAATGAGCAGTTCTTC	CASSISGTGRYNEQFF
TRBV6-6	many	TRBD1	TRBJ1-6	TGTGCCAGCACCCCACCCGGGACAGTGAATTCACCCCTCCACTTT	CASTPPGTVNSPLHF
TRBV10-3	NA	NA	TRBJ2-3	TGTGCCATCAGTGACAGCACAGATACGCAGTATTTT	CAISDSTDTQYF
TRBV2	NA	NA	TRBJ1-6	TGTGCCAGCAGTGGCCGGGCGAACAATTCACCCCTCCACTTT	CASSGRANNSPLHF
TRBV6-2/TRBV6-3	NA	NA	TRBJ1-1	TGTGCCAGCGTCCCCCCACAGGGTCGCACTGAAGCTTTCTTT	CASVPPQGRTEAFF
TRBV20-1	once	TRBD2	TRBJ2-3	TGCAGTGCTAGGAGTCTAGCGGTACGGGATACGCAGTATTTT	CSARSLAVRDTQYF
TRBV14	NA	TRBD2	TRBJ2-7	TGTGCCAGCAGCCGAGGACTAGCGGGGACCTACGAGCAGTACTTC	CASSRGLAGTYEQYF
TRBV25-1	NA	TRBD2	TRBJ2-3	TGTGCCACCCATAGCGGGAGAGTGACAGATACGCAGTATTTT	CATHSGRVTDTQYF
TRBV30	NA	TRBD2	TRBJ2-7	TGTGCCTGGAGTCACTATGGGGGGGTTCTACGAGAGCAGTACTTC	CAWSHYGGVLREQYF
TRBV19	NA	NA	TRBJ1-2	TGTGCCAGTAGTTCGAGACGGGGGATTGACTATGGCTACACCTTC	CASSSRRGIDYGYTF
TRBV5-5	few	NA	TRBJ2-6	TGTGCCAGCAGCCCTGACTCGGGGGCCAACGTCCTGACTTTC	CASSPDSGANVLTF
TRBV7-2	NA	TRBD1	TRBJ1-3	TGTGCCAGCAGCATGACCGGGACAGGGGCAGGAAACACCATATATTTT	CASSMTGTGAGNTIYF
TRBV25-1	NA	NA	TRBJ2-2	TGTGCCAGCAGGGGGGTAGGGGAGGCCGGGGAGCTGTTTTTT	CASRGVGEAGELFF
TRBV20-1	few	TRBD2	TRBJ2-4	TGCAGTGCTAGAGATCTGGGAGGGCTAGCGGGGATCAACAAAAACATTCAGTACTTC	CSARDLGGLAGINKNIQYF
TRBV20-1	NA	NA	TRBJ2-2	TGCAGTGCCAAACAGTACACCGGGGAGCTGTTTTTT	CSAKQYTGELFF
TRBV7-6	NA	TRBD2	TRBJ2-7	TGTGCCAGCAGCCTCATACAGGGGCTAGCGGGAGGGCACTCCTACGAGCAGTACTTC	CASSLIQGLAGGHSYEQYF
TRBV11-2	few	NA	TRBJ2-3	TGTGCCAGCAGCCAAGGGACTTCTAGCACAGATACGCAGTATTTT	CASSQGTSSTDTQYF
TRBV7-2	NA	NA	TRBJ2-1	TGTGCCAGCAGCTCCGCTCGGACTAACAATGAGCAGTTCTTC	CASSSARTNNEQFF
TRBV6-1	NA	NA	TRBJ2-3	TGTGCCAGCAGTAGGGGTTCGCCCGATACGCAGTATTTT	CASSRGSPDTQYF